Below are 27 T cell receptor beta chains sequenced from a single sample in a study of blood T cell repertoires in COVID-19. The table came from immunoSEQ multiplex PCR; TCRdb's copy has only in-frame clones and leaves some out. The sample includes approximately 400,000 clones, roughly 91% seen only once; the top ten take more than 0.95%. The specimen sequenced was PBMCs or T cells enriched from blood (not recorded which). The receptors here all came from a woman aged 18 to 35 who had recovered from COVID-19.

This clone is a singleton in its sample. This chain joins TRBV18 and TRBJ1-6, with 8 bases identical to TRBD1. This CDR3 is built from 15 residues. The germline CDR1 and CDR2 sequences are KGHSH and LQKENI. Trimming removed 4 bases from V and 6 bases from J; junction bases left unmatched: 5. CDR3 DNA sequence: TGTGCCAGCTCACTACAGGGGGTCTCTAATTCACCCCTCCACTTT. Encoded protein: CASSLQGVSNSPLHF. The full variable domain, in which reference TRBV18 and TRBJ1-6 provide the parts outside the CDR3, is NAGVMQNPRHLVRRRGQEARLRCSPMKGHSHVYWYRQLPEEGLKFMVYLQKENIIDESGMPKERFSAEFPKEGPSILRIQQVVRGDSAAYFCASSLQGVSNSPLHFGNGTRLTVT.

This chain links TRBV4-1 with TRBJ1-1, with 7 bases lining up with TRBD1. Trimming took 3 bases from V and 8 from J; bases not matched to a gene: 9. The CDR3 totals 14 residues. Germline assignment: CDR1 MGHRA and CDR2 YSYEKL. The CDR3 bases are TGCGCCAGCAGCCACTTATCGGGACAGACCGAAGCTTTCTTT. This sequence encodes CASSHLSGQTEAFF.

The rearrangement uses TRBV4-2 and TRBJ2-1; tentatively, D is TRBD2 (7 bases). The V and J ends lost 3 bases and 6 bases respectively, with 9 bases between them. This CDR3 is built from 13 residues. In germline, CDR1 is LGHNA, CDR2 YNFKEQ. In nucleotides, the CDR3 is TGTGCCAGCAGCCACCGGGGGGCCAATGAGCAGTTCTTC. As protein: CASSHRGANEQFF.

The CDR3 region has the DNA TGTGCCGTCCGGGGGTCTGGAAACACCATATATTTT. Translated: CAVRGSGNTIYF. This rearrangement joins TRBV25-1 to TRBJ1-3; D perhaps matches TRBD1 (5 bases). CDR3 length: 12 amino acids. CDR1 and CDR2 (germline): MGHDK, SYGVNS. The V end lost 11 bases, the J end lost 1 base, and 9 bases lay between the germline ends. The complete variable domain, with remaining parts taken from reference TRBV25-1 and TRBJ1-3, reads EADIYQTPRYLVIGTGKKITLECSQTMGHDKMYWYQQDPGMELHLIHYSYGVNSTEKGDLSSESTVSRIRTEHFPLTLESARPSHTSQYLCAVRGSGNTIYFGEGSWLTVV.

The chain combines TRBV12-3 or TRBV12-4 with TRBJ1-2; D gene ambiguous. V lost 6 bases and J lost 4, with 9 bases in between. The CDR3 is 12 residues long. The CDR3 DNA sequence: TGTGCCAGCAGCCACACCATCTATGGCTACACCTTC. This codes for CASSHTIYGYTF.

This clone appeared once. The J gene is TRBJ2-2, the V gene TRBV27; D is unresolved. The CDR3 spans 12 residues. Germline V gene data show CDR1 as MNHEY and CDR2 as SMNVEV (reference sequence). V shed 5 bases and J shed 7 bases, with 8 bases lying between them. CDR3 DNA sequence: TGTGCCAGCAGTCCAACTTACGGGGAGCTGTTTTTT. It is translated as CASSPTYGELFF.

The rearrangement joins TRBV30 to TRBJ2-7, with 10 bases that match TRBD1. This CDR3 is built from 14 residues. The V gene end was trimmed by 2 bases and the J gene end by 5 bases; junction bases not matched to a gene: 6. Germline V CDR1 and CDR2: GTSNPN, SVGIG (reference sequence). CDR3 sequence reads: CAWSPGTGAHEQYF. The CDR3 DNA sequence: TGTGCCTGGAGTCCCGGGACAGGGGCCCACGAGCAGTACTTC.

This clone was seen more than once but under ten times. This rearrangement joins TRBV10-3 to TRBJ2-7; 7 bases agree with TRBD1. With V trimmed by 10 bases and J by 5 bases, 11 bases remained unmatched. CDR1 and CDR2 (germline): ENHRY, SYGVKD. This CDR3 has 13 amino acids. CDR3 sequence reads: CATADRLLDEQYF. The CDR3, as DNA: TGTGCCACCGCGGACAGGCTGCTAGACGAGCAGTACTTC.

V is TRBV18 and J is TRBJ1-2, with D tentatively TRBD1 (6 bases). There are 17 residues in the CDR3. Germline V gene sequence: CDR1 KGHSH, CDR2 LQKENI. V shed 1 base and J shed 4 bases, with 19 bases lying between them. CDR3 in DNA: TGTGCCAGCTCACCACTACAGGACAGTCCATCACCCTATGGCTACACCTTC. It specifies CASSPLQDSPSPYGYTF.

V and J are TRBV7-9 and TRBJ1-6, with TRBD1 matching 10 bases. The V segment lost 5 bases and the J segment 8 bases; nucleotides outside the gene matches: 6. Germline V gives CDR1 SEHNR, CDR2 FQNEAQ (reference sequence). The CDR3 has 15 amino acids. The CDR3 DNA reads TGTGCCAGCAGCCGACAGGGGGCAGTGGATTCACCCCTCCACTTT. This codes for CASSRQGAVDSPLHF.

The rearrangement uses TRBV5-5 and TRBJ2-3; a weak D match, TRBD1 (6 bases). Germline V gene lookup returns CDR1 SGHKS and CDR2 YYEKEE (reference sequence). The CDR3 runs 19 residues. V lost 4 bases, J lost 0 bases, and 24 bases lay in between. CDR3 sequence: CASSLLFRGKATSTDTQYF. In DNA form, the CDR3 reads TGTGCCAGCAGCCTATTATTCAGGGGCAAAGCGACTAGCACAGATACGCAGTATTTT. The variable domain in full, with the rest retrieved from reference TRBV5-5 and TRBJ2-3, is DAGVTQSPTHLIKTRGQQVTLRCSPISGHKSVSWYQQVLGQGPQFIFQYYEKEERGRGNFPDRFSARQFPNYSSELNVNALLLGDSALYLCASSLLFRGKATSTDTQYFGPGTRLTVL.

The chain is built from TRBV7-9 and TRBJ1-2; 9 bases align to TRBD1. Germline trimming cut 5 bases from V and 6 bases from J; bases unmatched to any gene: 10. The V gene's germline CDR1 is SEHNR and CDR2 FQNEAQ (reference sequence). The CDR3 spans 15 residues. DNA for the CDR3: TGTGCCAGCAGCCGCCTTGGGGACAGGGAGGATGGCTACACCTTC. It codes for CASSRLGDREDGYTF.

This clone occurred a few times. This sequence joins TRBV4-3 and TRBJ1-6, with D hard to call. V was trimmed by 0 bases and J by 10 bases, leaving 19 bases between them. This CDR3 is 17 amino acids long. CDR1 is LGHNA and CDR2 is YSLEER in the germline V gene. The CDR3 DNA is TGCGCCAGCAGCCAAGATCTAGAAGAGGGCCCCTTCTCACCCCTCCACTTT. It codes for CASSQDLEEGPFSPLHF.

This rearrangement joins TRBV4-1 to TRBJ2-7; D might be TRBD1 (5 bases). Germline CDR1 reads MGHRA; CDR2 reads YSYEKL. Trimming cost V 0 bases and J 1 base, with 10 bases left between them. The CDR3 is made up of 15 amino acids. CDR3 sequence reads: CASSQETGRSYEQYF. For the CDR3, the DNA is TGCGCCAGCAGCCAAGAAACAGGTAGATCCTACGAGCAGTACTTC.

The chain uses TRBV13 and TRBJ2-5, with D tentatively TRBD2 (6 bases). V shed 5 bases and J shed 4 bases, with 20 bases lying between them. The CDR3 has 16 amino acids. From germline, CDR1 is PRHDT and CDR2 FYEKMQ (reference sequence). The CDR3 loop is CASSPGRRGFRETQYF. CDR3 nucleotides: TGTGCCAGCAGCCCTGGGCGGCGGGGCTTTAGAGAGACCCAGTACTTC.

The genes are TRBV4-3 and TRBJ1-2, with 8 positions matching TRBD1. Trimming removed 5 bases from V and 0 bases from J; junction bases left unmatched: 5. Germline values: CDR1 LGHNA, CDR2 YSLEER. This CDR3 has 15 residues. CDR3 protein: CASSGRTGTNYGYTF. The CDR3 bases are TGCGCCAGCAGCGGACGGACAGGGACTAACTATGGCTACACCTTC.

This chain joins TRBV27 and TRBJ1-3, with no clear D. The CDR3 spans 13 residues. Germline V gene lookup returns CDR1 MNHEY and CDR2 SMNVEV (reference sequence). Trimming removed 11 bases at V and 2 bases at J, with 13 bases between. CDR3 bases: TGTGCCGCCCCGGTCACTCCTGGAAACACCATATATTTT. Translation gives CAAPVTPGNTIYF.

This chain joins TRBV28 and TRBJ1-1, with 8 bases identical to TRBD1. The CDR3 totals 14 residues. The trim removed 4 bases at V and 0 bases at J, leaving 1 base unmatched. Germline CDR1 MDHEN, CDR2 SYDVKM. The CDR3 protein is CASSSDRVNTEAFF. The CDR3 nucleotides are TGTGCCAGCAGTTCGGACAGGGTGAACACTGAAGCTTTCTTT.

The CDR3 loop reads CASSRGQVPGELFF. CDR3 nucleotides: TGTGCCAGCAGCCGGGGACAGGTGCCCGGGGAGCTGTTTTTT. The chain carries TRBV2 and TRBJ2-2; 8 bases match TRBD1. Germline values: CDR1 SNHLY, CDR2 FYNNEI. The CDR3 sequence is 14 residues long. V was pared by 6 bases and J by 6 bases, with 6 bases of the junction left unmatched.

In DNA form, the CDR3 reads TGCAGCGTTGTATTGGGAGCTGAAGCTTTCTTT. Amino acid sequence: CSVVLGAEAFF. The J gene is TRBJ1-1, the V gene TRBV29-1; no clear D. Germline CDR1 SQVTM, CDR2 ANQGSEA. Trimming took off 4 bases at V and 6 bases at J, with 9 bases between the two ends. This CDR3 region has 11 residues.

The V call is TRBV18, the J call TRBJ2-5; 8 bases agree with TRBD1. The V gene's germline CDR1 is KGHSH and CDR2 LQKENI. The CDR3 sequence is 16 residues long. V shed 6 bases, J shed 4 bases, and the junction held 13 bases outside the gene matches. The CDR3 loop is CASSFSPQGVAETQYF. CDR3 bases: TGTGCCAGCTCTTTTTCCCCACAGGGGGTAGCAGAGACCCAGTACTTC. Filled out from reference TRBV18 and TRBJ2-5, the complete variable domain reads NAGVMQNPRHLVRRRGQEARLRCSPMKGHSHVYWYRQLPEEGLKFMVYLQKENIIDESGMPKERFSAEFPKEGPSILRIQQVVRGDSAAYFCASSFSPQGVAETQYFGPGTRLLVL.

The chain is built from TRBV11-2 and TRBJ2-1; possibly TRBD1 for D (7 bases). Trimming took 3 bases from V and 6 from J, leaving 15 bases between them. Germline V gene data show CDR1 as SGHAT and CDR2 as FQNNGV. This CDR3 has 15 amino acids. The CDR3 is CASSFGGGPSNEQFF. The CDR3 DNA follows: TGTGCCAGCAGCTTTGGAGGGGGCCCCAGCAATGAGCAGTTCTTC.

V and J are TRBV3-1 (or the pseudogene TRBV3-2) and TRBJ1-2; 10 bases map to TRBD1. Germline-derived CDR1 and CDR2 are LGHDT and YNNKEL (reference sequence). V was pared by 8 bases and J by 8 bases, with 11 bases of the junction left unmatched. The CDR3 totals 14 residues. The CDR3 here is CASSLLGTGEGYTF. The CDR3 DNA follows: TGTGCCAGCTCCCTCTTAGGGACAGGGGAGGGCTACACCTTC.

About this clone: Distinct nucleotide sequences in the sample also encode this CDR3. V is TRBV4-3 and J is TRBJ1-2, with TRBD1 matching over 8 bases. CDR1 is LGHNA and CDR2 is YSLEER in the germline V gene. The CDR3 has 14 residues. Germline trimming cut 4 bases from V and 4 bases from J; bases unmatched to any gene: 5. CDR3 bases: TGCGCCAGCAGCCCGGACAGGGAGGTCTATGGCTACACCTTC. Translating it yields CASSPDREVYGYTF.

The rearrangement links TRBV4-2 to TRBJ2-1; TRBD1 aligns across 9 bases. The V gene's germline CDR1 is LGHNA and CDR2 YNFKEQ. The ends lost 2 bases at V and 7 bases at J; junction bases unmatched: 6. The CDR3 sequence is 15 residues long. Here the CDR3 reads CASSQQGQGRNEQFF. The CDR3 DNA reads TGTGCCAGCAGCCAACAGGGACAGGGACGAAATGAGCAGTTCTTC.

A few counts support this clone. The chain carries TRBV3-1 (or the pseudogene TRBV3-2) and TRBJ2-2, with TRBD1 matching 10 bases. CDR1 LGHDT and CDR2 YNNKEL come from the germline V gene (reference sequence). The V segment lost 1 base and the J segment 5 bases; nucleotides outside the gene matches: 4. This CDR3 spans 16 amino acids. CDR3 bases: TGTGCCAGCAGCCAAGGACAGGGGGCGCAGACCGGGGAGCTGTTTTTT. Protein sequence: CASSQGQGAQTGELFF.

This rearrangement joins TRBV18 to TRBJ2-5; tentatively, D is TRBD2 (5 bases). V gave up 3 bases and J gave up 5 bases, with 13 bases separating them. Germline loops: CDR1 KGHSH, CDR2 LQKENI. The CDR3 spans 14 residues. The CDR3 bases are TGTGCCAGCTCACCCGGGAACAGTCCGGAGACCCAGTACTTC. It translates to CASSPGNSPETQYF.